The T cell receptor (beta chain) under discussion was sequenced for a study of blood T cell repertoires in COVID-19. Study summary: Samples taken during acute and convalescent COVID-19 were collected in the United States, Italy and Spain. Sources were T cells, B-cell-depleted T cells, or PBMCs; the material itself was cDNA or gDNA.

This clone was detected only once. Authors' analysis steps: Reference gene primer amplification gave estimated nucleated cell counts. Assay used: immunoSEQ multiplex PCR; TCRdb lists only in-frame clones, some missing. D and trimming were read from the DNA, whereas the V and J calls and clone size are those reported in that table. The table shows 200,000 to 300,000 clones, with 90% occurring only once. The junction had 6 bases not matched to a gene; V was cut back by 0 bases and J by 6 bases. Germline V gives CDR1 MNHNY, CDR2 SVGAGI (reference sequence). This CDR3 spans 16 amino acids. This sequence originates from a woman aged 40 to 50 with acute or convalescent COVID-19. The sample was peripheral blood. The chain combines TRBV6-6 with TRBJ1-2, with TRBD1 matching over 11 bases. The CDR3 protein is CASSYSPDRGPDGYTF. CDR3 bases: TGTGCCAGCAGTTACTCACCGGACAGGGGGCCTGATGGCTACACCTTC.